This T cell receptor beta chain was retrieved from a study of T cell repertoires in cytomegalovirus infection. Study as a whole: TCR beta signatures that were public indicated CMV infection and matching HLA type. Study-wide results and limits: There were HLA-C-restricted CMV-specific TCR beta clonotypes dominating the ex vivo response.

There are many counts of this clonotype. Antigen: not known. Using its own MiXCR run on the reads, TCRdb lists one record per CDR3 protein. The table records fewer than 200,000 distinct CDR3 sequences, around 20% of them present only once. CDR3 length: 15 residues. V lost 6 bases and J lost 3, with 18 bases in between. The source of this sequence is a human donor in good health (CMV status not recorded). Some clones in this sample may be carry-over from other donors' samples. The chain recombines TRBV12-3 or TRBV12-4 with TRBJ2-7; tentatively, D is TRBD1 (5 bases). The specimen sequenced was PBMCs. This CDR3 is CASSPEDTFNYEQYF. The CDR3 region has the DNA TGTGCCAGCAGCCCCGAGGACACCTTCAACTACGAGCAGTACTTC.